This TCR beta chain derives from a study of PD-1 blockade in classical Hodgkin lymphoma. About the study: Every 2 weeks, patients had 3 mg/kg nivolumab intravenously. Notes on the study in general: Those starting nivolumab under 1 year post-ASCT were excluded.

Sequencing used immunoSEQ multiplex PCR; TCRdb keeps in-frame clones, though not all of them. The sample carries tens of thousands of clones, more than 75% recorded once. Points on this clone: The antigen remains unidentified. This sample includes further DNA sequences coding for the same CDR3.

Germline V CDR1 and CDR2: MNHEY, SMNVEV (reference sequence). The CDR3 loop spans 12 amino acids. V was shortened by 6 bases and J by 2 bases, with 8 bases between the two germline ends. As to time point: cycle 4 day 1 (C4D1), after more than 5 weeks of nivolumab. Each patient relapsed following autologous stem cell transplantation, and prior brentuximab vedotin exposure differed. Patients had relapsed/refractory classical Hodgkin lymphoma with complete response, partial response or progressive disease as best response. This specimen was peripheral blood mononuclear cells (PBMCs), taken before the fourth cycle of nivolumab. V and J are TRBV27 and TRBJ2-7; D gene uncertain. The sequence came from a human donor with classical Hodgkin lymphoma. The CDR3 DNA is TGTGCCAGCAGCCACGGACCCTACGAGCAGTACTTC. Translation: CASSHGPYEQYF.